This T cell receptor beta chain was recovered during a study of T cell responses to AZD1222 COVID-19 vaccine. CDR3 length equals 14 residues. The V gene's germline CDR1 is MNHEY and CDR2 SMNVEV (reference sequence). J lost 5 bases, V lost 5 bases, and 6 bases had no gene match. Repertoires were generated with immunoSEQ multiplex PCR, while TCRdb's copy carries only in-frame clones and drops some. Found here are 95,000 to 130,000 clones, 70% to 90% of them singletons; the top ten hold roughly 4%. Comment on this clone: Its antigen is still unknown.

General study results and limits: Increased Spike-specific TCR breadth and depth were observed after two AZD1222 doses. Spike-wide vaccine-associated CD4 TCRs dominated at 160-218 and 743-854. Clonal diversity was possibly underestimated, and white British individuals and females predominated among donors. Among those given AZD1222, only six were seropositive at baseline.

The gene calls are TRBV27 and TRBJ1-5, with 7 bases lining up with TRBD1. The receptor was isolated from an adult in good health. Material: peripheral blood, obtained on day 0 of MenACWY control vaccination. The CDR3 spells CASSGTAWDQPQHF. The CDR3 coding sequence is TGTGCCAGCAGTGGGACAGCCTGGGATCAGCCCCAGCATTTT.